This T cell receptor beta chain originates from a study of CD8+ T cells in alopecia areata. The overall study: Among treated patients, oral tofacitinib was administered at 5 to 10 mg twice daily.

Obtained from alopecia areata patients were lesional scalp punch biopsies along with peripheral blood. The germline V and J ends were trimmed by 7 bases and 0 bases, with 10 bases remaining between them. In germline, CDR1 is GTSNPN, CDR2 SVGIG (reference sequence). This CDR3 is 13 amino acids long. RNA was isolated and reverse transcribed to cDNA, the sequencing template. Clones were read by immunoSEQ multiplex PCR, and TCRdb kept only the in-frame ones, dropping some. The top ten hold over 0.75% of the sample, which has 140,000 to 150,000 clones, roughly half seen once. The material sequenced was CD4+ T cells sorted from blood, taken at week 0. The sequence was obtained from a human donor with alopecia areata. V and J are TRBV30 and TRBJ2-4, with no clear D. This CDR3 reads CAFDRLAKNIQYF. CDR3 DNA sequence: TGTGCCTTCGATCGACTAGCCAAAAACATTCAGTACTTC.